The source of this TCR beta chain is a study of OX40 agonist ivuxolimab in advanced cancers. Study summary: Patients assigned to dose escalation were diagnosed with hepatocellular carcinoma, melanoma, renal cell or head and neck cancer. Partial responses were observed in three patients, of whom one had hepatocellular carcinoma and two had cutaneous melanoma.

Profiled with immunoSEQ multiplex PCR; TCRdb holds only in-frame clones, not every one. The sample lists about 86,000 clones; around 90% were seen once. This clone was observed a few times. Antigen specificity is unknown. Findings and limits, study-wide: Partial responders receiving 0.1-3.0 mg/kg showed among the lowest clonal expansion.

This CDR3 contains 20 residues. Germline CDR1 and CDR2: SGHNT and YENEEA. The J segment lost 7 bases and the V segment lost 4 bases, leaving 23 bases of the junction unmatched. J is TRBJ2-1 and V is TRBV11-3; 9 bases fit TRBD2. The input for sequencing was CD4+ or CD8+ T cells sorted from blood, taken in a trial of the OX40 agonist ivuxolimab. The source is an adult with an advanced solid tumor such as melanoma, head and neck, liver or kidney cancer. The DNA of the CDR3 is TGTGCCAGCAGCTGGGATCCAATCGATCTAGCGGGAACTATGGGGAATGAGCAGTTCTTC. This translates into CASSWDPIDLAGTMGNEQFF.